A single sample gave rise to the 16 T cell receptor beta chains below, sequenced in a study of blood T cell repertoires in COVID-19 (dated by TCRdb to the early 2020s). The receptor library was made with the immunoSEQ multiplex PCR assay. In TCRdb, the immuneACCESS table is reduced to in-frame sequences with V and J assigned. These tables do not hold every clone; where another copy was compared, an unresolved V gene accounts for under half, and the others remain unexplained. The table for this sample lists over 55,000 clones; about four fifths of them were counted only once. Around 10% of the sample lies in the top ten. Sequencing was performed on peripheral blood. The receptors here all came from an elderly man with COVID-19, enrolled during active disease.

The J gene is TRBJ1-2, the V gene TRBV6-2 or TRBV6-3; tentative D call: TRBD1 (5 bases). Trimming removed 5 bases from V and 4 bases from J, with 11 bases in between. This CDR3 region has 13 residues. Per the germline V gene, CDR1 is MNHEY and CDR2 is SVGEGT. The CDR3 DNA is TGTGCCAGCAGTCAAGGGGTCTTCTATGGCTACACCTTC. It yields the protein CASSQGVFYGYTF.

The V call is TRBV3-1 (or the pseudogene TRBV3-2), the J call TRBJ2-3, with D perhaps TRBD1 (6 bases). Germline V gene data show CDR1 as LGHDT and CDR2 as YNNKEL (reference sequence). V dropped 4 bases and J dropped 4 bases, with 15 bases sitting between them. The CDR3 length is 15 residues. Here the CDR3 DNA reads TGTGCCAGCAGCCGACTTAGCGCAGGGGCAGATACGCAGTATTTT. Its protein is CASSRLSAGADTQYF.

CDR3 DNA: TGTGCCAGCAGTTTGCCCGGGATAGCAGGAAACACCATATATTTT. It codes for CASSLPGIAGNTIYF. J is TRBJ1-3 and V is TRBV28; no clear D. This CDR3 spans 15 amino acids. V was cut by 3 bases and J by 4 bases, with 13 bases left in between. The V gene's germline CDR1 is MDHEN and CDR2 SYDVKM.

This chain's CDR3 is CASSMGGVWGTEAFF. As DNA, the CDR3 is TGTGCCAGTAGTATGGGCGGGGTTTGGGGCACTGAAGCTTTCTTT. The chain recombines TRBV19 with TRBJ1-1, with no clear D. V lost 3 bases and J lost 4, with 15 bases in between. This CDR3 contains 15 residues. Germline V gives CDR1 LNHDA, CDR2 SQIVND (reference sequence).

J is TRBJ2-1 and V is TRBV7-8, with 8 positions matching TRBD1. This CDR3 is 13 amino acids long. The ends lost 5 bases at V and 7 bases at J; junction bases unmatched: 4. CDR1 and CDR2 (germline): SGHVS, FQNEAQ. The CDR3 spells CASSLTGGNEQFF. The CDR3 DNA follows: TGTGCCAGCAGCCTAACAGGGGGAAATGAGCAGTTCTTC.

V is TRBV6-5 and J is TRBJ1-2; D is uncertain. CDR3 size: 13 residues. V lost 2 bases and J lost 10, with 14 bases in between. Germline V CDR1 and CDR2: MNHEY, SVGAGI. The CDR3 is CASSYDRVGIYTF. The CDR3, as DNA: TGTGCCAGCAGTTACGACCGGGTCGGGATCTACACCTTC.

This sequence joins TRBV30 and TRBJ1-6; perhaps TRBD1 as D (6 bases). Per the germline V gene, CDR1 is GTSNPN and CDR2 is SVGIG (reference sequence). Trimming stripped 0 bases from V and 10 bases from J, with 13 bases between. This CDR3 contains 14 residues. The CDR3 loop is CAWSVRQGQSPLHF. In nucleotides, the CDR3 is TGTGCCTGGAGTGTAAGGCAGGGACAATCACCCCTCCACTTT.

This chain links TRBV18 with TRBJ1-2, with D uncertain. Germline CDR1 KGHSH, CDR2 LQKENI. The CDR3 is 16 residues long. V shed 0 bases and J shed 2 bases, with 13 bases lying between them. The chain's CDR3 is CASSPPLGQLNYGYTF. The CDR3 region has the DNA TGTGCCAGCTCACCACCCCTCGGCCAACTAAACTATGGCTACACCTTC.

V usage is TRBV7-6 and J usage is TRBJ1-4, with D possibly matching TRBD1 (5 bases). The V and J ends lost 5 bases and 8 bases respectively, with 21 bases between them. From germline, CDR1 is SGHVS and CDR2 FNYEAQ. This CDR3 has 16 amino acids. The CDR3, as DNA: TGTGCCAGCAGCCCGCAAGGCGTGGGGCTGGAAGAAAAACTGTTTTTT. Its translation: CASSPQGVGLEEKLFF.

CDR3 bases: TGTGCCAGCAGCCTTTACTTCACTGAAGCTTTCTTT. Translated, it gives CASSLYFTEAFF. The rearrangement uses TRBV7-2 and TRBJ1-1; unclear D gene. Germline V gives CDR1 SGHTA, CDR2 FQGNSA. Trimming left V 5 bases short and J 4 bases short, with 8 bases between. The CDR3 has 12 residues.

The chain recombines TRBV7-7 with TRBJ1-2; D remains unclear. The V gene's germline CDR1 is SSHAT and CDR2 FNYEAQ (reference sequence). V shed 0 bases and J shed 4 bases, with 12 bases lying between them. CDR3 size: 15 residues. CDR3 coding DNA: TGTGCCAGCAGCTTAGCGACTGTCTACCGCTATGGCTACACCTTC. It specifies CASSLATVYRYGYTF.

This clone was recorded only once. The rearrangement uses TRBV7-7 and TRBJ2-2, with D maybe TRBD2 (7 bases). Between the trimmed V and J ends, which lost 5 bases and 4 bases, there was a span of 17 bases. CDR1 SSHAT and CDR2 FNYEAQ come from the germline V gene (reference sequence). CDR3 length equals 16 residues. CDR3 sequence (DNA): TGTGCCAGCAGCCCCCGGGGGGCGGGGCTCACCGGGGAGCTGTTTTTT. Translated, it gives CASSPRGAGLTGELFF.

The chain links TRBV24-1 to TRBJ2-2, with D tentatively TRBD2 (9 bases). CDR1 KGHDR and CDR2 SFDVKD come from the germline V gene. The CDR3 runs to 23 residues. V lost 4 bases and J lost 7, with 39 bases in between. For the CDR3, the DNA is TGTGCCACCAGTGACCCGAGGCAGGGGGCGGGAGGGACGAACAGTGGCCGACACGGGGAGCTGTTTTTT. Translation: CATSDPRQGAGGTNSGRHGELFF.

The chain joins TRBV3-1 (or the pseudogene TRBV3-2) to TRBJ1-3; D unresolved. CDR1 LGHDT and CDR2 YNNKEL come from the germline V gene (reference sequence). This CDR3 has 14 amino acids. Trimming stripped 1 base from V and 4 bases from J, with 8 bases between. This CDR3 reads CASSQGLGGNTIYF. CDR3 DNA: TGTGCCAGCAGCCAAGGACTTGGGGGAAACACCATATATTTT.

The chain recombines TRBV6-5 with TRBJ2-4, with D possibly being TRBD2 (6 bases). The CDR3 loop spans 12 amino acids. Per germline, CDR1 MNHEY and CDR2 SVGAGI. With 6 bases removed from V and 8 bases from J, the gap between germline ends came to 11 bases. The CDR3 loop is CASSLRRDIQYF. Here the CDR3 DNA reads TGTGCCAGCAGCCTGAGGAGGGACATTCAGTACTTC.

V gene TRBV27 combines with J gene TRBJ1-4, with D possibly matching TRBD1 (5 bases). The V and J ends lost 4 bases and 5 bases respectively, with 11 bases between them. This CDR3 has 14 amino acids. From germline, CDR1 is MNHEY and CDR2 SMNVEV (reference sequence). CDR3 DNA sequence: TGTGCCAGCAGTTCGGGACTCCGGAATGAAAAACTGTTTTTT. It translates to CASSSGLRNEKLFF.